The clone carrying this T cell receptor (beta chain) was observed a few times. Its specificity is not known. The data stem from a study of vaccination effects on CD4 cells after COVID-19. Clones were sequenced by immunoSEQ multiplex PCR, and TCRdb holds only the in-frame ones, with some missing. The sample holds more than 30,000 clones, around 70% seen once. Following a roughly 10-day culture, CD4+ T cells were purified. Absence of prior SARS-CoV-2 infection characterized the vaccine recipients, who showed negative nucleocapsid antibodies. At days 3 and 7, half of the medium was exchanged for IL-2 medium. Sequenced here: CD4+ T cells from PBMCs cultured without peptide, sampled before COVID-19 vaccination. This TCR came from a human donor who received a COVID-19 vaccine.

The CDR3 coding sequence is TGCGCCAGCAGCCTCTCAACGACGGGAGGGGCGGGAGATACGCAGTATTTT. It specifies CASSLSTTGGAGDTQYF. The chain uses TRBV4-1 and TRBJ2-3; 8 bases are a match to TRBD2. Germline V gene sequence: CDR1 MGHRA, CDR2 YSYEKL. Trimming took 4 bases from V and 5 from J; bases not matched to a gene: 14. CDR3 length equals 17 residues.